Sequencing of this T cell receptor beta chain was carried out in a study of blood T cell repertoires in COVID-19. Study-wide background: The origin of the acute and convalescent COVID-19 samples was the United States, Italy and Spain. PBMCs, B-cell-depleted T cells, or T cells provided the cDNA or gDNA that made up the material.

This CDR3 region has 16 residues. Germline CDR1 LNHDA, CDR2 SQIVND (reference sequence). V lost 5 bases to trimming and J lost 0 bases; unmatched junction nucleotides: 9. TCRdb keeps only in-frame clones here, not all; method: immunoSEQ multiplex PCR. Of tens of thousands of clones in the sample, roughly 90% are singletons; the top ten hold less than 3%. The genes are TRBV19 and TRBJ2-7; TRBD1 agrees at 8 bases. Specimen: peripheral blood. The TCR was taken from a man aged 45-65 years with active COVID-19. CDR3 bases: TGTGCCAGTAGTCAGACGGGACAGGCGGGCTCCTACGAGCAGTACTTC. Amino acids: CASSQTGQAGSYEQYF.